This TCR beta chain was retrieved from a study of blood T cell repertoires in COVID-19. In the study overall: Researchers got acute and convalescent COVID-19 samples from the United States, Italy and Spain. PBMCs, B-cell-depleted T cells, or T cells were the source of the cDNA or gDNA that made up the material.

The repertoire was sequenced with immunoSEQ multiplex PCR; TCRdb's copy has only in-frame clones and lacks some. This table has about 240,000 clones, 75% to 85% appearing once. The CDR3 covers 17 residues. The junction had 5 bases not matched to a gene; V was cut back by 1 base and J by 2 bases. Germline loops: CDR1 SGHAT, CDR2 FQNNGV. This TCR was sampled from a human donor in a cohort sampled during active COVID-19. Sequenced input: peripheral blood. The V and J genes are TRBV11-2 and TRBJ2-3; 11 nucleotides line up with TRBD2. In DNA, the CDR3 is TGTGCCAGCAGCTTAGTAGGGACTAGCGGATCCACAGATACGCAGTATTTT. Amino acid sequence: CASSLVGTSGSTDTQYF.